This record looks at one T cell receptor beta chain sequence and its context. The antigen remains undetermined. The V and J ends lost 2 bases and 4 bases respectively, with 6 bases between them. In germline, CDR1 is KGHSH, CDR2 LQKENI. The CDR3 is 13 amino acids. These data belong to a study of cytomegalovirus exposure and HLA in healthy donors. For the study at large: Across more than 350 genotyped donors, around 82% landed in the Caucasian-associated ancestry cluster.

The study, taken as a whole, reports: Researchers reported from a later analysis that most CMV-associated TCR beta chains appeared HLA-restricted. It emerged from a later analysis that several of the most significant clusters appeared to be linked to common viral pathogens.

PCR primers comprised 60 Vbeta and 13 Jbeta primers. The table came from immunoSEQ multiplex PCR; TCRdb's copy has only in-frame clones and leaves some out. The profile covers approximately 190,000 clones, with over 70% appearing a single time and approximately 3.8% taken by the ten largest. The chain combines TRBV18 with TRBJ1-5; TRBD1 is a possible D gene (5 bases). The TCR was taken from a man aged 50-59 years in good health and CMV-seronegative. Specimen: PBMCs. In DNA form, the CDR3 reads TGTGCCAGCTCACCATGGACAAATCAGCCCCAGCATTTT. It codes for CASSPWTNQPQHF.